This TCR beta chain was recorded in a study of cytomegalovirus exposure and HLA in healthy donors. The PCR had 60 Vbeta and 13 Jbeta primers. Profiling relied on immunoSEQ multiplex PCR, and the TCRdb table lists in-frame clones only, not all of them. The sample yields under 250,000 clones, approximately 82% seen once. This clone was detected only once. The V gene end was trimmed by 4 bases and the J gene end by 8 bases; junction bases not matched to a gene: 14. Germline assignment: CDR1 SGHRS and CDR2 YFSETQ. The CDR3 runs to 16 residues. This sequence joins TRBV5-1 and TRBJ2-1; 8 bases are a match to TRBD2. This clonotype was sampled from a male donor in good health and CMV-seronegative. Sequencing was done on a sample of PBMCs. The CDR3 nucleotides read TGCGCCAGCAGCCGGACTAATAGCGGGAAGGGCGATGAGCAGTTCTTC. Residues: CASSRTNSGKGDEQFF.